These T cell receptor beta chains were read from a single sample in a study of cytomegalovirus exposure and HLA in healthy donors. Libraries were prepared by immunoSEQ multiplex PCR; TCRdb keeps only in-frame clonotypes and omits some of them. The sample carries 99,000 or so clones, 60% to 80% recorded once. Specimen: PBMCs. All receptors derive from a man aged 55 to 69 in good health and CMV-seropositive. Both conserved end residues are part of each CDR3. The order of the fields is J gene, clone size, V gene, D gene, CDR3 DNA, CDR3 protein. D genes are given only for firm matches. Part of the rows lack a size; the others show once, few, many or a class for expanded clones.

TRBJ1-6 | NA | TRBV7-3 | NA | TGTGCCAGCAGCTTACATGGGCCAGTCAATTCACCCCTCCACTTT | CASSLHGPVNSPLHF
TRBJ2-3 | NA | TRBV4-1 | NA | TGCGCCAGCAGCCATTCACAGGGTATGGGCACAGATACGCAGTATTTT | CASSHSQGMGTDTQYF
TRBJ1-2 | NA | TRBV15 | NA | TGTGCCACCAGCAGAGATAGCAACTATGGCTACACCTTC | CATSRDSNYGYTF
TRBJ1-6 | NA | TRBV9 | NA | TGTGCCAGCAGCGTAGACGGTCAATCTAATTCACCCCTCCACTTT | CASSVDGQSNSPLHF
TRBJ1-2 | few | TRBV6-1 | TRBD1 | TGTGCCAGCACTCCCACGGGACAGGGATTATATGGCTACACCTTC | CASTPTGQGLYGYTF
TRBJ2-7 | NA | TRBV10-2 | NA | TGCGCCAGCAGTGATTGGCAGGGAAACTCCTACGAGCAGTACTTC | CASSDWQGNSYEQYF
TRBJ1-1 | NA | TRBV29-1 | NA | TGCAGCGTTGAAAGCGGACTGAACACTGAAGCTTTCTTT | CSVESGLNTEAFF
TRBJ2-2 | NA | TRBV27 | TRBD1 | TGTGCCAGCAGTTTAGGACAGGGGATTTTCGGGGAGCTGTTTTTT | CASSLGQGIFGELFF
TRBJ2-5 | NA | TRBV5-1 | NA | TGCGCCAGCAGCTTGGGCGGGGCCCTCGAGGAGACCCAGTACTTC | CASSLGGALEETQYF
TRBJ1-1 | NA | TRBV20-1 | NA | TGCAGTGGAGGGACTGAAGCTTTCTTT | CSGGTEAFF
TRBJ2-2 | NA | TRBV7-2 | TRBD2 | TGTGCCAGCAGCCCGGCGGGGGCGAACACCGGGGAGCTGTTTTTT | CASSPAGANTGELFF
TRBJ1-5 | NA | TRBV6-1 | NA | TGTGCCAGCAGTACCGGGTTCCACATCCCGCCCCAGCATTTT | CASSTGFHIPPQHF
TRBJ2-1 | once | TRBV5-5 | TRBD1 | TGTGCCAGCAGCTTCGGACAGGGGGTGGACAATGAGCAGTTCTTC | CASSFGQGVDNEQFF
TRBJ2-3 | NA | TRBV4-2 | TRBD2 | TGTGCCAGCAGCCAAGGTGGACTAGCGGGGGGTTCCACAGATACGCAGTATTTT | CASSQGGLAGGSTDTQYF
TRBJ2-3 | NA | TRBV7-9 | TRBD2 | TGTTCCAGCAGTTCCTTTGGCGGGGGGGCCGGTAAAATCGCAGATACGCAGTATTTT | CSSSSFGGGAGKIADTQYF
TRBJ1-4 | NA | TRBV5-1 | NA | TGCGCCAGCAGCGGAGGGGTGGAGGCGAATGAAAAACTGTTTTTT | CASSGGVEANEKLFF
TRBJ2-2 | NA | TRBV5-4 | TRBD2 | TGTGCCAGCAGCGAGGGACTAGCGGAACACCGGGAGCTGTTTTTT | CASSEGLAEHRELFF
TRBJ1-5 | NA | TRBV19 | TRBD1 | TGTGCCACCGCGGGACAGGGGACTATGAATCAGCCCCAGCATTTT | CATAGQGTMNQPQHF
TRBJ2-1 | NA | TRBV2 | NA | TGTGCCAGCAGTGAAGCGTGGCATGAGCAGTTCTTC | CASSEAWHEQFF
TRBJ1-4 | NA | TRBV25-1 | NA | TGTGCCAGCAGTGAATTCAAAAGCGGGGAAAAACTGTTTTTT | CASSEFKSGEKLFF
TRBJ2-5 | once | TRBV4-1 | NA | TGCGCCAGCAGCCAAGGCCAGGGGATTGAGACCCAGTACTTC | CASSQGQGIETQYF
TRBJ1-1 | NA | TRBV25-1 | NA | TGTGCCAGCAGTGAATTCAGATCTGAAGCTTTCTTT | CASSEFRSEAFF
TRBJ1-5 | NA | TRBV28 | NA | TGTGCCAGCAGTTTATTGGGGGGGTTCGGCAATCAGCCCCAGCATTTT | CASSLLGGFGNQPQHF
TRBJ1-5 | NA | TRBV7-9 | NA | TGTGCCAGCAGCCCCGGGGTGGGAAGCAATCAGCCCCAGCATTTT | CASSPGVGSNQPQHF
TRBJ2-3 | few | TRBV2 | TRBD1 | TGTGCCAGCAGTAACCGGGACAGGGGGCGAGGGGCGCAGTATTTT | CASSNRDRGRGAQYF
TRBJ2-2 | NA | TRBV2 | NA | TGTGCCAGCAGGGCGGGGGCCGCGAACACCGGGGAGCTGTTTTTT | CASRAGAANTGELFF
TRBJ2-1 | NA | TRBV10-2 | TRBD1 | TGCGCCAGCAGTCTAATGACAGGGCTTGGAAGCAATGAGCAGTTCTTC | CASSLMTGLGSNEQFF
TRBJ1-1 | NA | TRBV28 | NA | TGTGCCAGCAGTTTCACGGGGTTCAGGGAAGCTTTCTTT | CASSFTGFREAFF
TRBJ2-7 | once | TRBV19 | NA | TGTGCTAGTCGCGGCCCCTTCTACGAGCAGTACTTC | CASRGPFYEQYF
TRBJ2-3 | NA | TRBV7-8 | TRBD2 | TGTGCCAGCAGCTTAGAGATAACCGGGACTAGGAAGTCGCAGATCACGCAGTATTTT | CASSLEITGTRKSQITQYF
TRBJ2-2 | NA | TRBV7-2 | NA | TGTGCCAGCAGCTTATCAGGGAACACCGGGGAGCTGTTTTTT | CASSLSGNTGELFF
TRBJ2-7 | NA | TRBV2 | NA | TGTGCCAGCAGTGAATGGGGCCGCTCCTACGAGCAGTACTTC | CASSEWGRSYEQYF
TRBJ2-7 | NA | TRBV13 | TRBD2 | TGTGCCAGCAGCCGGGGCGAAGCGGGGGCCCTCCTCTACGAGCAGTACTTC | CASSRGEAGALLYEQYF
TRBJ1-6 | NA | TRBV30 | NA | TGTGCCTCCAGGGGTCAGCATAATTCACCCCTCCACTTT | CASRGQHNSPLHF
TRBJ1-2 | NA | TRBV6-5 | NA | TGTGCCAGCAGTTACTCGATTAGAGGGATGGGCAGAGCAGAATTC | CASSYSIRGMGRAEF
TRBJ1-1 | NA | TRBV12-5 | NA | TGTGCTAGTGGTTTGACCGGGGGGGTAAGGAGCACTGAAGCTTTCTTT | CASGLTGGVRSTEAFF
TRBJ2-2 | NA | TRBV28 | NA | TGTGCCAGCAACTCGGGGTCCGGGGAGCTGTTTTTT | CASNSGSGELFF
TRBJ2-2 | NA | TRBV6-1 | TRBD2 | TGTGCCAGCAGTAGGAGCGGGGGAAGGACCGGGGAGCTGTTTTTT | CASSRSGGRTGELFF
TRBJ1-3 | NA | TRBV2 | NA | TGTGCCAGCAGTCGAAGCGGGGCCGGCTCTGGAAACACCATATATTTT | CASSRSGAGSGNTIYF
TRBJ1-3 | NA | TRBV30 | NA | TGTGCCTGGAGTGACGGACGGGACTCTGGAAACACCATATATTTT | CAWSDGRDSGNTIYF
TRBJ1-1 | medium-sized | TRBV29-1 | TRBD1 | TGCAGCGTTGATGAGACAGGGGACACTGAAGCTTTCTTT | CSVDETGDTEAFF
TRBJ1-1 | NA | TRBV21-1 | NA | TGTGCCAGCAGCATCGAGCGCGGGGGTTGGAGGACTGAAGCTTTCTTT | CASSIERGGWRTEAFF
TRBJ2-7 | NA | TRBV7-8 | TRBD2 | TGTGCCAGCAGCTTGACTAGCGGGACGTCCTACGAGCAGTACTTC | CASSLTSGTSYEQYF
TRBJ2-3 | NA | TRBV10-1 | TRBD2 | TGCGCCAGCCGGGGGGGGACAGATACGCAGTATTTT | CASRGGTDTQYF
TRBJ2-7 | NA | TRBV7-8 | NA | TGTGCCAGCAGCTCCCAGGGGCTGTCCTACGAGCAGTACTTC | CASSSQGLSYEQYF